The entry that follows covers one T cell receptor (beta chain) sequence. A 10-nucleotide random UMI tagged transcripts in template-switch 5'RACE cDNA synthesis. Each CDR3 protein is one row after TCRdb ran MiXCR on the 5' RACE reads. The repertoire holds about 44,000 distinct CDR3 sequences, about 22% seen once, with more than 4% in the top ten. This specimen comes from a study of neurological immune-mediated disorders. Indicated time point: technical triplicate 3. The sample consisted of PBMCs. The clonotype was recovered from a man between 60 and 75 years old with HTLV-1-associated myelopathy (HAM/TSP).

Here the CDR3 reads CASNDFYRAGELFF. For the CDR3, the DNA is TGTGCCAGTAACGACTTCTACCGGGCTGGGGAGCTGTTTTTT. The genes are TRBV19 and TRBJ2-2; D is undetermined. The CDR3 covers 14 residues. Germline CDR1 LNHDA, CDR2 SQIVND (reference sequence). V lost 7 bases and J lost 8, with 17 bases in between.